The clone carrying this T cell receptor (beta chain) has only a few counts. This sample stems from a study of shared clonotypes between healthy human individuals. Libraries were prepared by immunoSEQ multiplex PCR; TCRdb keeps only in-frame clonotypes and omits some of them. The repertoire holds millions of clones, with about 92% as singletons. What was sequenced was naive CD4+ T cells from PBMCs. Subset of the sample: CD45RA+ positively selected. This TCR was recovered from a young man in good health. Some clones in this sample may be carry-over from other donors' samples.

This CDR3 is CGLRRGEKLFF. The CDR3 nucleotides are TGCGGACTTCGGAGAGGTGAAAAACTGTTTTTT. The genes are TRBV20-1 and TRBJ1-4, with unresolved D. The germline gives CDR1 DFQATT, CDR2 SNEGSKA (reference sequence). This CDR3 spans 11 amino acids.